The entry below describes one T cell receptor beta chain. Either two negative PCRs, clearance, or symptom resolution qualified Cohort 3 donors as recovered. The data belong to a study of blood T cell repertoires in COVID-19. Background on the study: The United States, Italy and Spain supplied acute and convalescent COVID-19 samples. PBMCs, B-cell-depleted T cells, or T cells were the source of the cDNA or gDNA that made up the material.

Per the original data handling: Counts of nucleated cells, estimated from reference gene primer amplification, were obtained. Libraries were prepared by immunoSEQ multiplex PCR; TCRdb keeps only in-frame clonotypes and omits some of them. V and J calls and clone size are given by that table; D and trimming were obtained from the DNA. The repertoire consists of fewer than 500,000 clones, with around 90% occurring once and the leading ten covering 0.7%. CDR3 length: 15 amino acids. V lost 1 base to trimming and J lost 5 bases, with 14 bases between them. Looked up from germline, CDR1 is SGHRS and CDR2 is YFSETQ.

The clonotype comes from a woman younger than 35 who had recovered from COVID-19. The chain couples TRBV5-1 to TRBJ2-3; tentative D call: TRBD2 (6 bases). What was sequenced was PBMCs or T cells enriched from blood (not recorded which). This chain's CDR3 is CASSLSGGTVDTQYF. The DNA for the CDR3 is TGCGCCAGCAGCTTGTCCGGCGGGACGGTAGATACGCAGTATTTT.